The rows below give T cell receptor beta chains drawn from one sample of a study of shared clonotypes between healthy human individuals. Assay used: immunoSEQ multiplex PCR; TCRdb lists only in-frame clones, some missing. This sample has about 2.2 million clones, with around 93% found just once. The sequenced material came from naive CD8+ T cells from PBMCs. These receptors were taken from a young man in good health. Some clones in this sample may be carry-over from other donors' samples. The CDR3 runs from the conserved cysteine through the conserved F or W. D genes are given only for firm matches. Expanded clones get a size class; other rows say once, few or many, or leave the size out.

>NA|NA|TRBJ1-2|TRBV28
CASSFRMFGGNNYGYTF
TGTGCCAGCAGTTTCCGCATGTTTGGGGGGAATAACTATGGCTACACCTTC
>NA|NA|TRBJ2-7|TRBV28
CASSPAYEQYF
TGTGCCAGCAGTCCTGCCTACGAGCAGTACTTC
>NA|NA|TRBJ2-7|TRBV7-2
CASSLGRYEQYF
TGTGCCAGCAGCTTAGGACGCTACGAGCAGTACTTC
>NA|NA|TRBJ2-1|TRBV30
CALLRSYNEQFF
TGTGCCCTGCTGCGCTCCTACAATGAGCAGTTCTTC
>TRBD2|NA|TRBJ2-1|TRBV7-7
CASSLNAGEGWGEQFF
TGTGCCAGCAGCTTAAATGCGGGAGAAGGCTGGGGTGAGCAGTTCTTC
>TRBD1|NA|TRBJ2-7|TRBV23-1
CASSHPDRGPSYEQYF
TGCGCCAGCAGTCACCCGGACAGGGGCCCCTCCTACGAGCAGTACTTC
>NA|NA|TRBJ2-2|TRBV27
CASKGDKNTGELFF
TGTGCCAGCAAGGGGGATAAGAACACCGGGGAGCTGTTTTTT
>NA|NA|TRBJ2-7|TRBV7-8
CASSLEPEQYF
TGTGCCAGCAGCTTAGAACCCGAGCAGTACTTC
>TRBD2|NA|TRBJ2-7|TRBV5-1
CASSLDLAGPYEQYF
TGCGCCAGCAGCTTGGACCTAGCGGGCCCCTACGAGCAGTACTTC
>NA|once|TRBJ2-1|TRBV12-5
CASGLVQGSLFEGNEQFF
TGTGCTAGTGGTTTGGTACAGGGTTCCCTTTTTGAGGGCAATGAGCAGTTCTTC
>TRBD1|NA|TRBJ2-1|TRBV7-8
CASSLGQGYNEQFF
TGTGCCAGCAGCTTGGGACAGGGGTACAATGAGCAGTTCTTC
>NA|NA|TRBJ2-7|TRBV19
CASAQGLRYEQYF
TGTGCCAGTGCACAGGGACTCCGCTACGAGCAGTACTTC
>NA|NA|TRBJ2-7|TRBV9
CASSVGRTPSYEQYF
TGTGCCAGCAGCGTAGGCCGGACTCCCTCCTACGAGCAGTACTTC
>TRBD2|NA|TRBJ2-2|TRBV5-4
CASRDGGLAGEGELFF
TGTGCCAGCAGAGATGGAGGACTAGCGGGAGAAGGGGAGCTGTTTTTT
>TRBD1|NA|TRBJ1-1|TRBV27
CASSPGGASTEAFF
TGTGCCAGCAGTCCAGGGGGCGCGAGCACTGAAGCTTTCTTT
>TRBD2|NA|TRBJ2-7|TRBV30
CAWRASGRYEQYF
TGTGCCTGGAGAGCTAGCGGGAGGTACGAGCAGTACTTC
>NA|NA|TRBJ2-1|TRBV7-2
CASSLEGLGFMNEQFF
TGTGCCAGCAGCTTAGAGGGACTCGGGTTTATGAATGAGCAGTTCTTC
>TRBD2|NA|TRBJ2-1|TRBV7-3
CASSITAGLYNEQFF
TGTGCCAGCAGCATTACAGCGGGGTTGTACAATGAGCAGTTCTTC
>TRBD1|NA|TRBJ1-2|TRBV27
CASRAGTGALVYGYTF
TGTGCCAGCAGGGCCGGGACAGGGGCTCTTGTCTATGGCTACACCTTC
>NA|NA|TRBJ2-4|TRBV2
CASSIRDIQYF
TGTGCCAGCAGTATACGGGACATTCAGTACTTC
>TRBD1|NA|TRBJ2-7|TRBV7-2
CASSYLTGSSYEQYF
TGTGCCAGCAGCTATTTGACAGGGAGCTCCTACGAGCAGTACTTC
>NA|NA|TRBJ2-1|TRBV5-1
CASSLWGNHEQFF
TGCGCCAGCAGCTTGTGGGGCAACCATGAGCAGTTCTTC
>TRBD2|NA|TRBJ2-7|TRBV25-1
CASSEGGRGYEQYF
TGTGCCAGCAGTGAAGGCGGGAGAGGGTACGAGCAGTACTTC
>TRBD1|NA|TRBJ1-2|TRBV28
CASSPLTGDNYGYTF
TGTGCCAGCAGCCCCCTCACAGGGGATAACTATGGCTACACCTTC
>TRBD2|NA|TRBJ2-3|TRBV7-2
CASSLAGGTSGAFGADTQYF
TGTGCCAGCAGCTTAGCCGGGGGAACTAGCGGGGCCTTTGGGGCAGATACGCAGTATTTT
>NA|NA|TRBJ1-2|TRBV27
CASSLRGGSTYGYTF
TGTGCCAGCAGCCTCCGGGGGGGAAGCACCTATGGCTACACCTTC
>NA|NA|TRBJ2-2|TRBV11-2
CASSLAGELFF
TGTGCCAGCAGCTTAGCCGGGGAGCTGTTTTTT
>NA|NA|TRBJ2-1|TRBV27
CASSWTEDNEQFF
TGTGCCAGCAGTTGGACAGAAGACAATGAGCAGTTCTTC
>NA|NA|TRBJ2-7|TRBV27
CASSVKTGSSYEQYF
TGTGCCAGCAGTGTAAAAACAGGGAGCTCCTACGAGCAGTACTTC
>NA|NA|TRBJ1-1|TRBV27
CASSPWGGSTEAFF
TGTGCCAGCAGCCCTTGGGGGGGATCTACTGAAGCTTTCTTT
>NA|NA|TRBJ1-5|TRBV28
CASGTLQGQGQPQHF
TGTGCCAGCGGAACACTCCAGGGGCAGGGACAGCCCCAGCATTTT
>NA|NA|TRBJ2-2|TRBV25-1
CASEGGLDTGELFF
TGTGCCAGCGAGGGGGGACTCGACACCGGGGAGCTGTTTTTT
>NA|NA|TRBJ2-3|TRBV5-4
CATQGVSTDTQYF
TGTGCCACCCAGGGAGTTAGCACAGATACGCAGTATTTT
>NA|NA|TRBJ2-1|TRBV27
CASSLLGGPYNEQFF
TGTGCCAGCAGTTTATTGGGGGGCCCCTACAATGAGCAGTTCTTC